This passage covers 5 T cell receptor beta chains from one sample sequenced in a study of blood T cell repertoires in COVID-19 (TCRdb year 2020). The method was the immunoSEQ multiplex PCR assay. TCRdb's version of the immuneACCESS table is confined to in-frame rearrangements and falls short of the full clone set. An unresolved V gene accounts for under half of the shortfall where checked; the remainder is of unknown origin. In this sample the table shows about 160,000 clones, 87% of which occur a single time. The leading ten clones occupy just under 4% of the sample. Specimen: peripheral blood. These receptors all come from a woman aged 60-75 years who had recovered from COVID-19.

The chain has TRBV4-1 and TRBJ1-4; no definite D call. The CDR3 sequence is 13 residues long. The V gene lost 5 bases and the J gene lost 5 bases, with 9 bases spanning the gap. CDR1 and CDR2 from the germline V gene are MGHRA and YSYEKL. The CDR3 DNA reads as TGCGCCAGCAGCGTTCGAGAGAATGAAAAACTGTTTTTT. Amino acids: CASSVRENEKLFF.

The chain couples TRBV11-1 to TRBJ2-5, with D hard to call. CDR1 is SGHAT and CDR2 is FQDESV in the germline V gene (reference sequence). Trimming removed 5 bases at V and 5 bases at J, with 12 bases between. This CDR3 region has 13 residues. DNA for the CDR3: TGTGCCAGCAGCCTCCCTTCTTCGGAGACCCAGTACTTC. It specifies CASSLPSSETQYF.

The chain has TRBV30 and TRBJ2-7, with a weak D call TRBD2 (6 bases). CDR1 is GTSNPN, CDR2 SVGIG, per germline (reference sequence). The germline V and J ends were trimmed by 0 bases and 0 bases, with 9 bases remaining between them. CDR3 length: 14 amino acids. The CDR3 loop is CAWSVEGYSYEQYF. CDR3 nucleotide sequence: TGTGCCTGGAGTGTGGAGGGGTACTCCTACGAGCAGTACTTC.

This clone is a singleton in its sample. The chain has TRBV18 and TRBJ1-2; D may be TRBD1 (6 bases). V was shortened by 6 bases and J by 1 base, with 12 bases between the two germline ends. This CDR3 region has 14 residues. Germline V CDR1 and CDR2: KGHSH, LQKENI. CDR3 DNA: TGTGCCAGCTCCCCTACGGACAGTAACTATGGCTACACCTTC. It specifies CASSPTDSNYGYTF.

This chain links TRBV5-1 with TRBJ2-5; 9 bases agree with TRBD2. The V gene end was trimmed by 2 bases and the J gene end by 1 base; junction bases not matched to a gene: 6. This CDR3 is built from 16 residues. Germline V lookup: CDR1 SGHRS, CDR2 YFSETQ. This CDR3 reads CASSLPGLALQETQYF. The CDR3 nucleotides are TGCGCCAGCAGCTTACCGGGACTAGCCCTCCAAGAGACCCAGTACTTC. Complete variable domain (other parts from reference TRBV5-1 and TRBJ2-5): KAGVTQTPRYLIKTRGQQVTLSCSPISGHRSVSWYQQTPGQGLQFLFEYFSETQRNKGNFPGRFSGRQFSNSRSEMNVSTLELGDSALYLCASSLPGLALQETQYFGPGTRLLVL.